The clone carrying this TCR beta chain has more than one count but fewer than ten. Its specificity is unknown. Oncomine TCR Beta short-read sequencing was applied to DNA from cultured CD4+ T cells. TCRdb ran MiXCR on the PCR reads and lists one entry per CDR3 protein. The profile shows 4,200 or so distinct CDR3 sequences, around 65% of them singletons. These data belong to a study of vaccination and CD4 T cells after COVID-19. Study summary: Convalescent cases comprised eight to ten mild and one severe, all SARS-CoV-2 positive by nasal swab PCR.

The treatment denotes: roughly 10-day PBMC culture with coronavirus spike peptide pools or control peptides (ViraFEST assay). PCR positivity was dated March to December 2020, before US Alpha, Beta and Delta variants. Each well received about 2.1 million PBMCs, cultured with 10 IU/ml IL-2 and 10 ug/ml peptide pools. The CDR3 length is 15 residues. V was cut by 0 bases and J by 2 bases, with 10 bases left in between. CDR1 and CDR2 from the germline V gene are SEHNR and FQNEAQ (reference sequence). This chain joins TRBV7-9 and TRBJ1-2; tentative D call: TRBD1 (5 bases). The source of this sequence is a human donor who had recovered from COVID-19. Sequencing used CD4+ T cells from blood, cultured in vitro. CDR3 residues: CASSLAVGPNYGYTF. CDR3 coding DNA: TGTGCCAGCAGCTTAGCGGTGGGACCGAACTATGGCTACACCTTC.